This paragraph reports one T cell receptor beta chain. Its antigen is currently unknown. This CDR3 has 13 amino acids. V lost 6 bases and J 4 bases, leaving 16 bases between the germline ends. The germline CDR1 and CDR2 sequences are SQVTM and ANQGSEA. TCRdb ran MiXCR on the 5' RACE reads and lists one entry per CDR3 protein. The sample lists 110,000 to 150,000 distinct CDR3 sequences, 11% to 15% occurring once. These data belong to a study of T-cell memory formation after mild COVID-19. Study-level information: Largely donor-specific TCR clusters were found.

Study observations and caveats: Clones contracting over day 15 to 85 were CD4/CD8 balanced, with later expanders leaning CD4+. CD4+ contracting clones were mainly CM and EM; CD8+ ones, EMRA.

The V gene is TRBV29-1, the J gene TRBJ2-7; D is ambiguous. The specimen sequenced was PBMCs or a T cell subset sorted from them (not recorded which). This sequence originates from an adult woman who had mild COVID-19 (a few samples of this study predate the infection). Cell type and time point are not known. The CDR3 loop reads CSVVPTGKYEQYF. CDR3 sequence (DNA): TGCAGCGTCGTTCCCACCGGCAAGTACGAGCAGTACTTC.